These T cell receptor beta chains were read from a single sample in a study of blood T cell repertoires in COVID-19. Data came from immunoSEQ multiplex PCR; TCRdb stores just in-frame clones and leaves some out. The sample includes around 300,000 clones, around 90% of them seen just once. Sequencing input: PBMCs or T cells enriched from blood (not recorded which). Receptor source: a woman aged 25 to 39 who had recovered from COVID-19. Both conserved end residues are part of each CDR3. A D gene is named only where the DNA matches it firmly. The listing skips clone size in some rows; elsewhere it reads once, few, many or a size class.

CDR3aa,CDR3nt,j_gene,d_gene,abundance,v_gene
CASSGGTDGYGYTF,TGTGCCAGCAGCGGGGGGACAGACGGTTATGGCTACACCTTC,TRBJ1-2,TRBD1,-,TRBV9
CAAKSWLAGATNTGELFF,TGTGCCGCTAAGAGTTGGCTAGCGGGGGCCACCAACACCGGGGAGCTGTTTTTT,TRBJ2-2,TRBD2,-,TRBV7-9
CASSPLVRASYQETQYF,TGTGCCAGCTCACCACTAGTGAGGGCCAGCTACCAAGAGACCCAGTACTTC,TRBJ2-5,-,-,TRBV18
CASRENEKLFF,TGCGCCAGCAGGGAGAATGAAAAACTGTTTTTT,TRBJ1-4,-,-,TRBV5-1
CASSSGTGYEQYF,TGTGCCAGCAGCTCCGGGACAGGGTACGAGCAGTACTTC,TRBJ2-7,TRBD1,-,TRBV7-6
CASSWGDGQPQHF,TGCGCCAGCAGCTGGGGGGACGGGCAGCCCCAGCATTTT,TRBJ1-5,-,-,TRBV5-1
CASIQGQVLTDTQYF,TGCGCCAGCATCCAGGGACAAGTACTCACAGATACGCAGTATTTT,TRBJ2-3,-,-,TRBV10-2
CASSRGQGAFNEQFF,TGTGCCAGCAGCCGGGGACAGGGGGCTTTCAATGAGCAGTTCTTC,TRBJ2-1,TRBD1,few,TRBV5-8
CASSPGWAGANVLTF,TGTGCCAGCAGTCCGGGGTGGGCTGGGGCCAACGTCCTGACTTTC,TRBJ2-6,-,-,TRBV7-9
CASSPASGRRADTQYF,TGTGCCAGCAGTCCCGCTAGCGGGAGGAGGGCAGATACGCAGTATTTT,TRBJ2-3,TRBD2,-,TRBV28
CASSPAKVSGNYGYTF,TGTGCCAGCAGCCCTGCCAAAGTTTCGGGTAACTATGGCTACACCTTC,TRBJ1-2,-,-,TRBV9
CASRGFPGQGHYASPLHF,TGTGCCAGCAGGGGATTCCCGGGACAGGGCCATTACGCTTCACCCCTCCACTTT,TRBJ1-6,TRBD1,-,TRBV27
CASSYPPRVDNYGYTF,TGTGCCAGCAGTTACCCACCCCGGGTCGACAACTATGGCTACACCTTC,TRBJ1-2,-,-,TRBV6-5
CASSAGGAYRNSPLHF,TGTGCCAGCAGTGCCGGGGGGGCTTACCGGAATTCACCCCTCCACTTT,TRBJ1-6,-,-,TRBV25-1
CASSEDYSNQPQHF,TGTGCCAGCAGTGAAGACTATAGCAATCAGCCCCAGCATTTT,TRBJ1-5,-,-,TRBV25-1
CATSRDRGGNTIYF,TGTGCCACCAGCAGAGACAGGGGTGGAAACACCATATATTTT,TRBJ1-3,-,-,TRBV15
CASSDRGGVNEQYF,TGTGCCAGCAGTGACAGGGGTGGAGTAAACGAGCAGTACTTC,TRBJ2-7,-,-,TRBV6-1
CASSLEGLSNQPQHF,TGCGCCAGCAGCTTGGAGGGACTCAGCAATCAGCCCCAGCATTTT,TRBJ1-5,-,-,TRBV5-1
CASSEPSGTGSPETQYF,TGTGCCAGCAGTGAACCCTCCGGGACAGGGTCCCCTGAGACCCAGTACTTC,TRBJ2-5,TRBD1,-,TRBV25-1
CASSFLAGTGEAFF,TGTGCCAGCAGTTTCCTCGCCGGGACAGGGGAAGCTTTCTTT,TRBJ1-1,TRBD1,-,TRBV27
CASSSGGTAKTQYF,TGTGCCAGTAGCTCCGGAGGGACCGCCAAGACCCAGTACTTC,TRBJ2-5,-,-,TRBV19
CASSLWADSNQPQHF,TGTGCCAGCAGTTTATGGGCTGATAGCAATCAGCCCCAGCATTTT,TRBJ1-5,-,-,TRBV28
CASSLWGPSGGGYEQYF,TGTGCCAGCAGTTTGTGGGGGCCCTCAGGGGGCGGGTACGAGCAGTACTTC,TRBJ2-7,TRBD1,-,TRBV28
CASSSGGGGSTYEQFF,TGTGCCAGCAGCTCTGGGGGAGGCGGGAGTACCTATGAGCAGTTCTTC,TRBJ2-1,TRBD2,-,TRBV7-8
CAITDTTLGNTIYF,TGTGCCATCACTGACACTACACTTGGAAACACCATATATTTT,TRBJ1-3,-,-,TRBV10-3
CASSLQGAKYEQYF,TGTGCCAGCAGTTTACAGGGGGCTAAATACGAGCAGTACTTC,TRBJ2-7,TRBD1,-,TRBV28
CSASGGLYEKLFF,TGCAGTGCTAGTGGAGGTCTTTACGAAAAACTGTTTTTT,TRBJ1-4,-,-,TRBV20-1
CASSGVVIPEETQYF,TGTGCCAGCAGCGGTGTTGTCATTCCCGAAGAGACCCAGTACTTC,TRBJ2-5,-,-,TRBV28
CASRMASGGSYGYTF,TGTGCCAGTAGAATGGCGTCAGGGGGCAGCTATGGCTACACCTTC,TRBJ1-2,TRBD1,-,TRBV19
CASAGGRYNEQFF,TGTGCCAGCGCGGGCGGGCGGTACAATGAGCAGTTCTTC,TRBJ2-1,-,few,TRBV9
CASSLEEGASGNTIYF,TGTGCCAGCAGCTTAGAGGAGGGGGCTAGTGGAAACACCATATATTTT,TRBJ1-3,TRBD1,-,TRBV7-2
CASRGTGSKGANVLTF,TGTGCCAGCAGGGGGACAGGAAGTAAGGGGGCCAACGTCCTGACTTTC,TRBJ2-6,TRBD1,-,TRBV28
CASSPLGEVKGYTF,TGTGCCAGCAGCCCTCTTGGGGAGGTCAAAGGCTACACCTTC,TRBJ1-2,-,-,TRBV28
CASSISAGTGELFF,TGTGCCAGTAGTATATCGGCGGGGACCGGGGAGCTGTTTTTT,TRBJ2-2,-,-,TRBV19
CASSLVGLAGGQKDTQYF,TGCGCCAGCAGCTTGGTTGGACTAGCGGGAGGGCAGAAAGATACGCAGTATTTT,TRBJ2-3,TRBD2,-,TRBV5-1
CASSQEITGGREQYF,TGCGCCAGCAGCCAAGAAATAACAGGGGGCCGCGAGCAGTACTTC,TRBJ2-7,TRBD1,-,TRBV4-1
CASNNQGSVDEQYF,TGTGCCAGTAACAATCAGGGTTCAGTGGACGAGCAGTACTTC,TRBJ2-7,-,once,TRBV19
CASSEGAVAYEQYF,TGTGCCAGCAGTGAAGGGGCAGTCGCCTACGAGCAGTACTTC,TRBJ2-7,-,-,TRBV6-1
CASSREDTQYF,TGTGCCAGCAGCCGGGAAGATACGCAGTATTTT,TRBJ2-3,-,-,TRBV11-2
CASSSPSGGAVEQFF,TGTGCCAGCAGCAGCCCTAGCGGGGGGGCAGTTGAGCAGTTCTTC,TRBJ2-1,TRBD2,-,TRBV5-4
CASSENRENYGYTF,TGTGCCAGCTCAGAGAACAGGGAAAACTATGGCTACACCTTC,TRBJ1-2,-,-,TRBV27
CASSPRSIGQANSPLHF,TGTGCCAGCTCGCCTAGATCTATCGGACAGGCAAATTCACCCCTCCACTTT,TRBJ1-6,TRBD1,-,TRBV18
CASRTEAYEQYF,TGCGCCAGCAGGACCGAGGCCTACGAGCAGTACTTC,TRBJ2-7,-,-,TRBV5-1
CSVGLGTGKGGYTF,TGCAGCGTTGGGCTAGGGACAGGGAAAGGAGGCTACACCTTC,TRBJ1-2,TRBD1,-,TRBV29-1
CASSSLTGVNEKLFF,TGTGCCAGCAGCTCATTGACAGGGGTTAATGAAAAACTGTTTTTT,TRBJ1-4,TRBD1,-,TRBV11-2
CASRGSGSGANVLTF,TGTGCCAGCAGGGGTAGCGGCTCTGGGGCCAACGTCCTGACTTTC,TRBJ2-6,-,-,TRBV28
CASEWGTSADTQYF,TGTGCCAGCGAGTGGGGGACAAGTGCAGATACGCAGTATTTT,TRBJ2-3,-,-,TRBV2
CASRAGTEYEQYF,TGTGCCAGCAGGGCCGGGACAGAGTACGAGCAGTACTTC,TRBJ2-7,TRBD1,-,TRBV2
CASSLPPPGQVIYEQYF,TGCGCCAGCAGCCTCCCCCCCCCGGGACAGGTGATTTACGAGCAGTACTTC,TRBJ2-7,TRBD1,-,TRBV5-1
CASSPDLLYEQYF,TGTGCCAGTAGCCCCGACTTACTCTACGAGCAGTACTTC,TRBJ2-7,-,-,TRBV19
CAWSVFVNTEAFF,TGTGCCTGGAGTGTATTTGTAAACACTGAAGCTTTCTTT,TRBJ1-1,-,-,TRBV30
CASSSPRGQGKIEAFF,TGTGCCAGCAGTTCCCCGCGGGGACAGGGGAAGATTGAAGCTTTCTTT,TRBJ1-1,TRBD1,-,TRBV28
CASSSWTGNYEQYF,TGTGCCAGCAGTTCTTGGACAGGGAACTACGAGCAGTACTTC,TRBJ2-7,TRBD1,-,TRBV28
CASLVDRGDSPLHF,TGTGCCAGCCTGGTGGACAGGGGTGACTCACCCCTCCACTTT,TRBJ1-6,TRBD1,-,TRBV2
CASRGTGAAQPQHF,TGTGCCAGCAGGGGGACAGGGGCTGCTCAGCCCCAGCATTTT,TRBJ1-5,TRBD1,-,TRBV2